One sample yielded the 22 T cell receptor beta chains listed below, sequenced in a study of shared clonotypes between healthy human individuals. Data came from immunoSEQ multiplex PCR; TCRdb stores just in-frame clones and leaves some out. The table shows fewer than 3 million clones, with 85% to 95% occurring only once. The material sequenced was naive CD4+ T cells from PBMCs. Subset defined: CD45RA+ positively selected. Receptors were obtained from a man in his late teens or twenties in good health. Some clones in this sample may be carry-over from other donors' samples.

The V call is TRBV2, the J call TRBJ2-3; tentatively, D is TRBD2 (5 bases). CDR1 is SNHLY, CDR2 FYNNEI, per germline. The CDR3 consists of 16 residues. Trimming removed 1 base at V and 4 bases at J, with 15 bases between. CDR3 sequence reads: CASSEGRAAVADTQYF. Here the CDR3 DNA reads TGTGCCAGCAGTGAAGGTCGAGCGGCAGTAGCAGATACGCAGTATTTT.

This clone was picked up one time. The chain recombines TRBV18 with TRBJ2-7; D ambiguous. CDR3 length: 11 amino acids. With 4 bases removed from V and 5 bases from J, the gap between germline ends came to 6 bases. Per germline, CDR1 KGHSH and CDR2 LQKENI. CDR3 protein: CASSQGNEQYF. As DNA, the CDR3 is TGTGCCAGCTCACAGGGTAACGAGCAGTACTTC.

CDR3 in amino acids: CASSAMTGGFNEQFF. The CDR3 bases are TGTGCCAGCAGCGCCATGACAGGGGGCTTCAATGAGCAGTTCTTC. This chain joins TRBV9 and TRBJ2-1; TRBD1 aligns across 10 bases. Trimming cost V 3 bases and J 6 bases; bases outside gene matches: 6. This CDR3 comprises 15 residues. From germline, CDR1 is SGDLS and CDR2 YYNGEE.

V gene TRBV5-6 combines with J gene TRBJ2-1, with D unclear. V lost 6 bases, J lost 8 bases, and 15 bases lay in between. From germline, CDR1 is SGHDT and CDR2 YYEEEE. CDR3 length: 13 amino acids. The CDR3, as DNA: TGTGCCAGCACCTCTTGGGGAAGCGATGAGCAGTTCTTC. Its protein product is CASTSWGSDEQFF.

This sequence joins TRBV4-1 and TRBJ2-2; 7 bases match TRBD2. This CDR3 contains 18 residues. With V trimmed by 4 bases and J by 4 bases, 15 bases remained unmatched. Per germline, CDR1 MGHRA and CDR2 YSYEKL. The CDR3 coding sequence is TGCGCCAGCAGCCGCGGGACTATTGGCGGGAGACCCACCGGGGAGCTGTTTTTT. This sequence encodes CASSRGTIGGRPTGELFF.

This rearrangement joins TRBV29-1 to TRBJ2-3; no clear D gene. Trimming shortened V by 4 bases and J by 2 bases, and 13 bases separated the two germline ends. CDR1 and CDR2 (germline): SQVTM, ANQGSEA. The CDR3 is 14 residues long. Here the CDR3 reads CSVARLLHTDTQYF. CDR3 nucleotides: TGCAGCGTTGCGAGGCTTTTACACACAGATACGCAGTATTTT.

This clone has just one count. The genes are TRBV29-1 and TRBJ2-7; 11 nucleotides line up with TRBD1. CDR1 SQVTM and CDR2 ANQGSEA come from the germline V gene. With 4 bases clipped from V and 4 bases from J, the junction kept 9 bases outside the gene matches. The CDR3 has 15 amino acids. In DNA, the CDR3 is TGCAGCGTTGTAAAACCGGACAGGGGGCTTTACGAGCAGTACTTC. Protein product: CSVVKPDRGLYEQYF.

The chain combines TRBV10-1 with TRBJ2-7, with 8 nucleotides matching TRBD1. Losses at the gene ends were 5 bases for V and 0 bases for J; bases not matched to a gene: 18. Germline V CDR1 and CDR2: WNHNN, SYGVQD (reference sequence). This CDR3 region has 19 residues. The CDR3 region has the DNA TGCGCCAGCAGTTCCGCCGGGACAGGAAGAGGGGCAAGCTCCTACGAGCAGTACTTC. Translation gives CASSSAGTGRGASSYEQYF.

The chain is built from TRBV4-1 and TRBJ1-3; a weak D match, TRBD1 (5 bases). V lost 1 base and J lost 1, with 17 bases in between. Germline assignment: CDR1 MGHRA and CDR2 YSYEKL. The CDR3 spans 18 residues. CDR3 residues: CASSQVSAGILSGNTIYF. The CDR3 DNA is TGCGCCAGCAGCCAAGTCAGCGCAGGGATATTATCTGGAAACACCATATATTTT.

The V gene is TRBV10-3, the J gene TRBJ2-1; TRBD2 agrees at 10 bases. CDR3 length: 14 residues. Germline CDR1 is ENHRY and CDR2 is SYGVKD. V trimming: 6 bases; J trimming: 8 bases; junction bases outside the gene matches: 7. In nucleotides, the CDR3 is TGTGCCATCAGAGAGCGGGAGGGCCTGGATGAGCAGTTCTTC. Translated, it gives CAIREREGLDEQFF.

V is TRBV7-8 and J is TRBJ1-2; TRBD1 agrees at 7 bases. Germline V gives CDR1 SGHVS, CDR2 FQNEAQ. V was pared by 4 bases and J by 4 bases, with 6 bases of the junction left unmatched. The CDR3 runs to 14 residues. Here the CDR3 reads CASSSTGTVYGYTF. The CDR3, as DNA: TGTGCCAGCAGCTCAACCGGGACAGTCTATGGCTACACCTTC.

The chain couples TRBV28 to TRBJ2-2, with 7 nucleotides matching TRBD1. The CDR3 totals 16 residues. V gave up 5 bases and J gave up 1 base; unmatched junction bases: 7. Germline CDR1 is MDHEN and CDR2 is SYDVKM. In DNA, the CDR3 is TGTGCCAGCAGTAGAACAGGGGCTAGGAACACCGGGGAGCTGTTTTTT. As protein: CASSRTGARNTGELFF.

This sequence joins TRBV7-2 and TRBJ2-2; TRBD2 agrees at 8 bases. Trimming took 5 bases from V and 4 from J; bases not matched to a gene: 9. The CDR3 runs 16 residues. Germline V CDR1 and CDR2: SGHTA, FQGNSA. In DNA, the CDR3 is TGTGCCAGCAGCAACGAAGCGGGGGCTAGCACCGGGGAGCTGTTTTTT. The encoded protein is CASSNEAGASTGELFF.

The V and J genes are TRBV5-8 and TRBJ2-2; TRBD2 agrees at 7 bases. CDR3 size: 16 residues. The ends lost 3 bases at V and 1 base at J; junction bases unmatched: 6. Per germline, CDR1 SGHTS and CDR2 YDEGEE. The CDR3: CASSYFGRGNTGELFF. CDR3 nucleotides: TGTGCCAGCAGCTATTTTGGGAGGGGGAACACCGGGGAGCTGTTTTTT. The full variable domain, with the rest looked up from reference TRBV5-8 and TRBJ2-2, is EAGVTQSPTHLIKTRGQQATLRCSPISGHTSVYWYQQALGLGLQFLLWYDEGEERNRGNFPPRFSGRQFPNYSSELNVNALELEDSALYLCASSYFGRGNTGELFFGEGSRLTVL.

With regard to this clone: Other nucleotide sequences from this sample produce the same CDR3. V and J are TRBV9 and TRBJ2-7; 8 nucleotides line up with TRBD2. The CDR3 sequence is 14 residues long. Germline CDR1 is SGDLS and CDR2 is YYNGEE. The V segment lost 0 bases and the J segment 3 bases; nucleotides outside the gene matches: 2. CDR3 sequence (DNA): TGTGCCAGCAGCGTAGCGGGAGGGGGCTACGAGCAGTACTTC. It translates to CASSVAGGGYEQYF.

The rearrangement joins TRBV5-1 to TRBJ2-2; D perhaps matches TRBD1 (5 bases). Germline CDR1 reads SGHRS; CDR2 reads YFSETQ. This CDR3 is built from 15 residues. V was trimmed by 3 bases and J by 4 bases, leaving 13 bases between them. Here the CDR3 DNA reads TGCGCCAGCAGCTCCAGGGTAATTGGCACCGGGGAGCTGTTTTTT. Translation: CASSSRVIGTGELFF.

The J gene is TRBJ2-7, the V gene TRBV9; 7 bases are shared with TRBD2. CDR3 size: 15 residues. CDR1 is SGDLS and CDR2 is YYNGEE in the germline V gene. V gave up 4 bases and J gave up 5 bases; unmatched junction bases: 12. The CDR3 DNA reads as TGTGCCAGCAGCCCTTCGGTGGGAGGGCCGCACGAGCAGTACTTC. It encodes CASSPSVGGPHEQYF.

The sample holds one count of this clone. V gene TRBV7-9 combines with J gene TRBJ2-7; D unresolved. The germline gives CDR1 SEHNR, CDR2 FQNEAQ (reference sequence). The CDR3 extends over 13 amino acids. The ends were cut back, 4 bases at V and 2 bases at J, with 9 bases in the middle. CDR3: CASSYGLTYEQYF. CDR3 bases: TGTGCCAGCAGCTACGGGTTAACCTACGAGCAGTACTTC.

The J gene is TRBJ2-5, the V gene TRBV5-4, with D perhaps TRBD1 or TRBD2 (7 bases each). There are 15 residues in the CDR3. The germline V gene encodes CDR1 SGHNT and CDR2 YYREEE (reference sequence). Trimming pared 4 bases from V and 3 bases from J, leaving 16 bases between. The DNA for the CDR3 is TGTGCCAGCAGCAATACCAGGGGGGGGGAAGAGACCCAGTACTTC. Translation gives CASSNTRGGEETQYF.

The rearrangement links TRBV28 to TRBJ1-3; D unresolved. The CDR3 totals 12 residues. The germline V and J ends were trimmed by 2 bases and 8 bases, with 7 bases remaining between them. Looked up from germline, CDR1 is MDHEN and CDR2 is SYDVKM. The CDR3 loop is CASSLEGHTIYF. CDR3 DNA: TGTGCCAGCAGTTTAGAAGGGCACACCATATATTTT.

This clone has only one observation. V gene TRBV2 combines with J gene TRBJ2-7; D remains unclear. The CDR3 runs 14 residues. V was clipped by 7 bases and J by 4 bases, with 17 bases between them. From germline, CDR1 is SNHLY and CDR2 FYNNEI. The CDR3 coding sequence is TGTGCCAGCATATTCGACGCCGAAGGGTACGAGCAGTACTTC. The encoded protein is CASIFDAEGYEQYF.

J is TRBJ1-2 and V is TRBV6-5; D not certain. The CDR3 has 13 residues. Looked up from germline, CDR1 is MNHEY and CDR2 is SVGAGI. V was shortened by 8 bases and J by 4 bases, with 14 bases between the two germline ends. This chain's CDR3 is CASRVISGYGYTF. CDR3 sequence (DNA): TGTGCCAGCCGAGTCATTTCGGGCTATGGCTACACCTTC.